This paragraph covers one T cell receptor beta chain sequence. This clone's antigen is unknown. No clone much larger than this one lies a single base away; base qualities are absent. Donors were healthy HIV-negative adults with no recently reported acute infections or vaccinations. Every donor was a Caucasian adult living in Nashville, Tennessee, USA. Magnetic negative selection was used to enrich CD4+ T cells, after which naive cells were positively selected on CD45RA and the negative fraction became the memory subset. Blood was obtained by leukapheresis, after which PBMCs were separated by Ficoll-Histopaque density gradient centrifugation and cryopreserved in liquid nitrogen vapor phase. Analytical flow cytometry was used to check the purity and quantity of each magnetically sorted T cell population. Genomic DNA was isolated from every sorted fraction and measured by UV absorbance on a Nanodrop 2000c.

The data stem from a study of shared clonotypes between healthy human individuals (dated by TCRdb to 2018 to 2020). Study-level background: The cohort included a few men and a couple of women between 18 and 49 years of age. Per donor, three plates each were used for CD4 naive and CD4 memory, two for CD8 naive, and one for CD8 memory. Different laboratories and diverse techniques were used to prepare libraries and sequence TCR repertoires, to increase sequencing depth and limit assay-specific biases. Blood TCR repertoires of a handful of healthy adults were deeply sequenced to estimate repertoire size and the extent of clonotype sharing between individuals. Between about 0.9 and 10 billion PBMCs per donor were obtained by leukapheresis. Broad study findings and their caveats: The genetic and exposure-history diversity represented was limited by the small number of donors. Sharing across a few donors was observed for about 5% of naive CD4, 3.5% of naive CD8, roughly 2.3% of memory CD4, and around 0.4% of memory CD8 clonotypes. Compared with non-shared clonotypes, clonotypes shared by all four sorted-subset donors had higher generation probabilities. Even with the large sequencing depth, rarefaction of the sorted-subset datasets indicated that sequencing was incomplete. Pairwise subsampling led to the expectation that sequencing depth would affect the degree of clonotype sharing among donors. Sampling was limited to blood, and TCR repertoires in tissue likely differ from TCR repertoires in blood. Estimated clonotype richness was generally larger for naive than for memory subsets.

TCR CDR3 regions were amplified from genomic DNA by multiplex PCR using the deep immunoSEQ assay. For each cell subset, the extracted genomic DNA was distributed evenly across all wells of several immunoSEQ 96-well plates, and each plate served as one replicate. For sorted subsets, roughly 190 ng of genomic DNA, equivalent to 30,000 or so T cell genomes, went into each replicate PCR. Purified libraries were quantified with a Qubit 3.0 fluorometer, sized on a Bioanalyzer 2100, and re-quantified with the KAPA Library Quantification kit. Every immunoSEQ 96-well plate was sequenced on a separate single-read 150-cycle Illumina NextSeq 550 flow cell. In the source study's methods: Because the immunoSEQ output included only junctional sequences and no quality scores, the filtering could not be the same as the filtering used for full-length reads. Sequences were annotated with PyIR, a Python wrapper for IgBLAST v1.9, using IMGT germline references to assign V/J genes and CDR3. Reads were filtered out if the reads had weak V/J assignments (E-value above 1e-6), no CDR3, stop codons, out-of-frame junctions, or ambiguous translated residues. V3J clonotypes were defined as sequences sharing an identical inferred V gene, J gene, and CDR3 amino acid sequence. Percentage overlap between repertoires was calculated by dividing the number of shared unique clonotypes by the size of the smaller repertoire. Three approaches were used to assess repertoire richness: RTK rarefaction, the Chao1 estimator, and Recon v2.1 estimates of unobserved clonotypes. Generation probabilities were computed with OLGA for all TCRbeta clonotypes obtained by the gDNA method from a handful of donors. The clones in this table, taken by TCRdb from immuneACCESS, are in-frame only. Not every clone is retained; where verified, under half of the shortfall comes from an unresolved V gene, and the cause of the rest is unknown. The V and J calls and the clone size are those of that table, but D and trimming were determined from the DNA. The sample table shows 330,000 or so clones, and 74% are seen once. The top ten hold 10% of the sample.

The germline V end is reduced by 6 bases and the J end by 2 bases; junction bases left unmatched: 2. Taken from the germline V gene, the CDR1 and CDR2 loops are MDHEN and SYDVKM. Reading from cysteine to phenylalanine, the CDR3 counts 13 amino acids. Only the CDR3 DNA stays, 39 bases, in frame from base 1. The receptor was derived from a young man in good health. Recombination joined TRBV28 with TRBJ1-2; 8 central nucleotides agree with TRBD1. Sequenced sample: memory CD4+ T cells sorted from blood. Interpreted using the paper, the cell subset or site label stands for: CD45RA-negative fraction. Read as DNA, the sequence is TGTGCCAGCAGCCGACAGGGGAACTATGGCTACACCTTC. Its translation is CASSRQGNYGYTF.